A selection of T cell receptor beta chains follows, all from one sample in a study of blood T cell repertoires in COVID-19. TCRdb's copy holds only in-frame clones and misses some; the assay was immunoSEQ multiplex PCR. The profile shows more than 200,000 clones, 80% to 85% of them singletons. Sequencing was done on a sample of peripheral blood. The receptors were gathered from an elderly woman with COVID-19, enrolled during active disease. Each CDR3 is given with its conserved first and last residue. The order of the fields is J gene, D gene, V gene, clone size, CDR3 DNA, CDR3 protein. D genes are given only for firm matches. Clone size, where shown, is once, few, many, or a class for clones that have expanded.

TRBJ1-2,TRBD1,TRBV7-9,.,TGTGCCAGCAGCTTGAACACAGGGGATAACTATGGCTACACCTTC,CASSLNTGDNYGYTF
TRBJ1-6,.,TRBV19,.,TGTGCCAGTAGTCGAGGGCAGACCAATTCACCCCTCCACTTT,CASSRGQTNSPLHF
TRBJ2-7,.,TRBV25-1,few,TGTGCCAGCAGTGAATATAAACAGGCCGGCGAGCAGTACTTC,CASSEYKQAGEQYF
TRBJ1-2,.,TRBV3-1/TRBV3-2,once,TGTGCCAGCGCCCAGGGTTTTGGCTACACCTTC,CASAQGFGYTF
TRBJ2-1,TRBD2,TRBV5-6,.,TGTGCCAGCAGCTCGATAGCGGGAGGGCTTGGAAATGAGCAGTTCTTC,CASSSIAGGLGNEQFF
TRBJ1-1,TRBD1,TRBV19,.,TGTGCCAGTAGTTCGGAGGGGGCCCCGAACACTGAAGCTTTCTTT,CASSSEGAPNTEAFF
TRBJ1-2,.,TRBV12-3/TRBV12-4,.,TGTGCCAGCAGTATAGGAGGATCCTACGGCTACACCTTC,CASSIGGSYGYTF
TRBJ1-2,TRBD1,TRBV6-1,.,TGTGCCAGCAGTGAAAGGACAGGGAAGGGCTACACCTTC,CASSERTGKGYTF
TRBJ2-1,TRBD2,TRBV19,few,TGTGCCAGTAGGGTCGGGGGGAGGAGCTCCTACAATGAGCAGTTCTTC,CASRVGGRSSYNEQFF
TRBJ2-1,TRBD2,TRBV4-2,once,TGTGCCAGCAGGCAGACTAGCGGGAATGAGCAGTTCTTC,CASRQTSGNEQFF
TRBJ1-1,TRBD1,TRBV2,once,TGTGCCAGCAGTGGTGGACAGGGTCAGCGCACTGAAGCTTTCTTT,CASSGGQGQRTEAFF
TRBJ2-7,.,TRBV6-5,.,TGTGCCAGCAGACTGACAGTCGTCTCCTACGAGCAGTACTTC,CASRLTVVSYEQYF
TRBJ1-2,TRBD1,TRBV5-1,.,TGCGCCAGCAGCCCCCAAGGGACAGAGGGGCGCGGCTACACCTTC,CASSPQGTEGRGYTF
TRBJ2-4,.,TRBV29-1,.,TGCAGCGTCGGGGCCAAAAACATTCAGTACTTC,CSVGAKNIQYF
TRBJ1-4,TRBD1,TRBV3-1/TRBV3-2,.,TGTGCCAGCAGCCGTAGGGACAGCGGTGAAAAACTGTTTTTT,CASSRRDSGEKLFF
TRBJ2-7,.,TRBV30,few,TGTGCCTGGAGGGACTACAGCAGCTCCTACGAGCAGTACTTC,CAWRDYSSSYEQYF
TRBJ1-1,.,TRBV5-1,.,TGCGCCAGCAGCTTGGCGACAGCGAACACTGAAGCTTTCTTT,CASSLATANTEAFF
TRBJ1-5,TRBD1,TRBV5-1,.,TGCGCCAGCAGCGAATCGACAGGGTACCAGCCCCAGCATTTT,CASSESTGYQPQHF
TRBJ1-4,.,TRBV7-9,.,TGTGCCAGCAGCCCCCGGGCGGCGGGGGAAAAACTGTTTTTT,CASSPRAAGEKLFF
TRBJ2-7,.,TRBV5-1,.,TGCGCCAGCAGCGAGGGAGCTATAAGGGACGAGCAGTACTTC,CASSEGAIRDEQYF
TRBJ1-1,.,TRBV6-5,.,TGTGCCAGCAGGGCCGAACAGGCGATCACTGAAGCTTTCTTT,CASRAEQAITEAFF
TRBJ2-3,TRBD2,TRBV5-6,.,TGTGCCAGCAGCTTGGTTACAGGACTAGCGGTCACAGATACGCAGTATTTT,CASSLVTGLAVTDTQYF
TRBJ2-7,TRBD1,TRBV6-5,.,TGTGCCAGCAGCGGTGACAGGGCTAGCTCCTACGAGCAGTACTTC,CASSGDRASSYEQYF
TRBJ2-7,.,TRBV19,.,TGTGCCACCCACGAGGTCAAGGACAGAGTCTACGAGCAGTACTTC,CATHEVKDRVYEQYF
TRBJ2-7,.,TRBV2,.,TGTGCCAGCACCGAGGAGCTATCCTTCTACGAGCAGTACTTC,CASTEELSFYEQYF
TRBJ2-5,.,TRBV5-4,.,TGTGCCAGCAGCTTGCCAGGGTCCGAGACCCAGTACTTC,CASSLPGSETQYF
TRBJ1-1,TRBD1,TRBV5-1,.,TGCGCCAGCAGCCCCTCGGGACAGGTTGGCACTGAAGCTTTCTTT,CASSPSGQVGTEAFF
TRBJ1-1,.,TRBV18,.,TGTGCCAGCTCACCACTGGGCCCTGAAGCTTTCTTT,CASSPLGPEAFF
TRBJ2-5,.,TRBV9,.,TGTGCCAGCAGCGTAGCGAGTGGGCAGCAAGAGACCCAGTACTTC,CASSVASGQQETQYF
TRBJ1-1,.,TRBV7-3,.,TGTGCCAGCAGCCCCCGTGGTGGCGGGACTGAAGCTTTCTTT,CASSPRGGGTEAFF
TRBJ1-4,.,TRBV3-1/TRBV3-2,.,TGTGCCAGCAGCCAAGGCCTAGCCGGGGAGGCGAAACTGTTTTTT,CASSQGLAGEAKLFF
TRBJ1-1,.,TRBV5-8,.,TGTGCCAGCAGCTTCCGTTTGAACACTGAAGCTTTCTTT,CASSFRLNTEAFF
TRBJ1-2,.,TRBV28,.,TGTGCCAGCAGTTTGACAGGAGATCCTTCTAACTATGGCTACACCTTC,CASSLTGDPSNYGYTF
TRBJ2-7,.,TRBV18,.,TGTGCCAGCTCACCGCACCGGGAGTCCTACGAGCAGTACTTC,CASSPHRESYEQYF
TRBJ1-1,.,TRBV6-5,.,TGTGCCAGCAGTACCGGACAGTCTGAAGCTTTCTTT,CASSTGQSEAFF
TRBJ2-7,.,TRBV29-1,once,TGCAGCGTTCAAGGAGGGTCCTACGAGCAGTACTTC,CSVQGGSYEQYF
TRBJ2-3,.,TRBV7-2,.,TGTGCCAGCAGCTTAGGCAGCGGCACAGATACGCAGTATTTT,CASSLGSGTDTQYF
TRBJ1-1,.,TRBV6-2/TRBV6-3,.,TGTGCCAGCAGCCTAAAAACAGGTCGTGGGAACACTGAAGCTTTCTTT,CASSLKTGRGNTEAFF
TRBJ1-5,.,TRBV27,.,TGTGCCAGCAGTCAGGGTGACCAGCCCCAGCATTTT,CASSQGDQPQHF
TRBJ1-1,.,TRBV27,once,TGTGCCAGCAGTTTATTAGTGGAGGGGACTGAAGCTTTCTTT,CASSLLVEGTEAFF
TRBJ1-1,.,TRBV7-3,.,TGTGCCAGCAGCTTATCGGGGAACACTGAAGCTTTCTTT,CASSLSGNTEAFF
TRBJ1-2,.,TRBV5-1,.,TGCGCCAGCAGCCGAATCGGGACTTTTAATAACTATGGCTACACCTTC,CASSRIGTFNNYGYTF
TRBJ2-3,TRBD2,TRBV7-9,.,TGTGCCAGCAGGAAACTAGCGGGAGGCACAGATACGCAGTATTTT,CASRKLAGGTDTQYF
TRBJ2-2,.,TRBV10-1,.,TGCGCCAGCAAGAGGACAAGAAACACCGGGGAGCTGTTTTTT,CASKRTRNTGELFF
TRBJ1-3,.,TRBV6-2/TRBV6-3,once,TGTGCCAGCAGCCCGGGCTGGGGAAACACCATATATTTT,CASSPGWGNTIYF
TRBJ1-2,.,TRBV19,.,TGTGCCAGTAGTATAGGTCGAGCGCATGAGTATGGCTACACCTTC,CASSIGRAHEYGYTF
TRBJ1-2,.,TRBV2,.,TGTGCCAGCAGGGGAGACGACCGTATTCGAGGCTACACCTTC,CASRGDDRIRGYTF
TRBJ2-3,TRBD2,TRBV25-1,.,TGTGCCAGCAGTCTACTAGCGGGGAACACAGATACGCAGTATTTT,CASSLLAGNTDTQYF
TRBJ1-1,.,TRBV5-1,few,TGCGCCAGCAGCTTGGAAACAGGCGGGAGTGAAGCTTTCTTT,CASSLETGGSEAFF
TRBJ1-4,.,TRBV28,.,TGTGCCAGCAGTTTGTCGGGGTCGACTAATGAAAAACTGTTTTTT,CASSLSGSTNEKLFF
TRBJ1-5,.,TRBV4-1,.,TGCGCCAGCAGCCGAGTCAATAGCAATCAGCCCCAGCATTTT,CASSRVNSNQPQHF
TRBJ1-5,TRBD1,TRBV5-6,.,TGTGCCAGCAGCAAGGGACAGGGGAGGAATAGCAATCAGCCCCAGCATTTT,CASSKGQGRNSNQPQHF
TRBJ2-1,TRBD2,TRBV27,.,TGTGCCAGCAGTTCACCGGGACTAGCGGGAGGGCCCGATGAGCAGTTCTTC,CASSSPGLAGGPDEQFF
TRBJ1-4,.,TRBV11-2,.,TGTGCCAGCAGCCGGGTTGCAACTAATGAAAAACTGTTTTTT,CASSRVATNEKLFF
TRBJ2-1,.,TRBV5-1,.,TGCGCCAGCAGCTTGGGTTTCAACTCCTACAATGAGCAGTTCTTC,CASSLGFNSYNEQFF
TRBJ1-4,.,TRBV18,.,TGTGCCAGCTCAAAAGGGAGAGATGAAAAACTGTTTTTT,CASSKGRDEKLFF
TRBJ2-5,.,TRBV29-1,few,TGCAGCGGGAGGGAACAAGAGACCCAGTACTTC,CSGREQETQYF
TRBJ1-4,.,TRBV14,.,TGTGCCAGCAGCCAAGGGGCCACGGAAAAACTGTTTTTT,CASSQGATEKLFF